Described below is a single T cell receptor (beta chain) sequence and its context. Its antigen remains undetermined. Base qualities are not at hand, and no much larger clone is one base apart. This sample was included in a study of post-analysis software for immune sequencing data (dated by TCRdb to between 2014 and 2017). About the full investigation: The recorded disease courses included relapsing-remitting, secondary progressive and progressive-relapsing multiple sclerosis, and some patients had no subtype annotation. The multiple sclerosis patient repertoires were compared with approximately 11 previously published healthy control repertoires from donors aged about 6 to 28 years. A subset of samples was prepared in parallel using single-end sample barcoding, then pooled and co-amplified after Illumina adapter ligation. The study at large found these results: Direct clustering with F measure showed strong co-clustering of samples prepared in the same batch, prompting a batch-effect correction. Significantly higher frequencies in patients than in controls were found for roughly 5 TRBV segments, including TRBV5-6, TRBV5-1 and TRBV20-1. The multiple sclerosis patient group was slightly younger than the control group. Normalized Chao1 diversity was significantly lower in multiple sclerosis patients than controls, suggesting substantial peripheral T-cell clonal expansion.

To demonstrate the VDJtools post-analysis software, TCR beta repertoires were profiled from the peripheral blood of over ten young patients with multiple sclerosis. Multiple sclerosis patients were children and adolescents aged about 6 to 16 years. Libraries were constructed by PCR. The reads were generated on an Illumina HiSeq 2500. To reduce PCR and sequencing biases, unique molecular identifiers were incorporated into the TCR beta cDNA libraries. Every 1 to 10 million input T cells yielded approximately 500,000 cDNA molecules, meaning each molecule approximated one T cell. The patient libraries were prepared and sequenced with the same protocol used for the earlier healthy control dataset. Within a given batch, samples were prepared together, multiplexed and sequenced on the same HiSeq lane. Turning to the authors' computational methods: Raw barcoded reads were processed with MIGEC, and single-read molecular identifier groups were discarded before consensus assembly and CDR3 extraction. VDJtools was used for post-analysis of the clonotype tables, and diversity was normalized by down-sampling every dataset to the size of the smallest sample. To correct batch-related cross-sample contamination, repertoire overlap clustering matched CDR3 amino acid sequences but not nucleotide sequences. Through fastp at Q25 and MiXCR, TCRdb rebuilt clones from the public reads, retaining in-frame beta chains. Identical CDR3 protein sequences are pooled into one entry, listed with their most common genes and DNA. None of the V and J calls come from the authors' own analysis; TCRdb made them. The sample table holds about 800,000 distinct CDR3 sequences, of which roughly 30% were seen once. Roughly 0.57% of the sample is held by the ten biggest clonotypes.

The germline ends are 11 bases apart after V is trimmed by 8 bases and J by 1 base. The CDR3, from cysteine to phenylalanine, totals 13 residues. Only the CDR3 part of the read is kept: 39 bases, read in frame from the first base. The germline V gene yields MGHDK for CDR1 and SYGVNS for CDR2. The sequenced sample consisted of blood. Recombination connected TRBV25-1 to TRBJ1-1, with a weak D call of TRBD1 (5 bases match). The TCR originated in a girl between 10 and 17 years old with multiple sclerosis. The DNA is TGTGCCAGCTGCATCGGGGGGAACACTGAAGCTTTCTTT. Its translation reads: CASCIGGNTEAFF.